A selection of T cell receptor beta chains follows, all from one sample in a study of shared clonotypes between healthy human individuals. This table comes from immunoSEQ multiplex PCR, and its TCRdb copy is limited to in-frame clones, with some not included. The table lists some 500,000 clones, almost 97% of them singletons. Sequenced sample: naive CD4+ T cells sorted from blood. These TCRs come from a woman aged 30 to 39 in good health. Both conserved end residues are trimmed from each CDR3.

V	J	CDR3
TRBV6-5	TRBJ1-4	ASSLDRRKLF
TRBV2	TRBJ1-1	ASRGHQNTEAF
TRBV19	TRBJ1-5	ASTLRGRSNQPQH
TRBV28	TRBJ2-4	ASFSGLAEAGGIQY
TRBV28	-	ASSLIAGGNEQY
TRBV11-2	TRBJ2-7	ASSSQGRASGKEQY
TRBV10-3	TRBJ2-2	AISEASGNANTGELF
TRBV5-1	TRBJ2-7	ASSLKDSGGNYEQY
TRBV11-2	TRBJ2-7	ASSQQEGEQY
TRBV5-6	TRBJ2-7	ASSLTGGPTYEQY
TRBV7-2	TRBJ1-1	ASRPQGGTEAF
TRBV20-1	TRBJ1-2	SARRSGGYT
TRBV19	TRBJ2-6	ASSPAPGANVLT
TRBV7-9	TRBJ2-6	ASSLGQSGANVLT
TRBV18	TRBJ1-1	ASSPQVDVGGSPLGTEAF
TRBV6-5	TRBJ2-3	ASNIVAGAGDTQY
TRBV28	TRBJ1-1	ASVAGQVFGTEAF
TRBV11-2	TRBJ2-1	ASSPYPLREVGSYNEQF